Here is one T cell receptor beta chain with its context. This entry is derived from a study of cytomegalovirus exposure and HLA in healthy donors. 60 Vbeta and 13 Jbeta primers were used in PCR. Using immunoSEQ multiplex PCR, the repertoire was profiled, and TCRdb retains in-frame clones only, with some absent. The sample table sets out roughly 200,000 clones. These donors, healthy bone marrow donors, were studied. Germline-derived CDR1 and CDR2 are GTSNPN and SVGIG (reference sequence). This CDR3 is built from 13 residues. Trimming shortened V by 0 bases and J by 5 bases, and 8 bases separated the two germline ends.

The sequence came from a man aged 30-40 years in good health and CMV-seronegative. The V gene is TRBV30, the J gene TRBJ1-5, with D perhaps TRBD1 (5 bases). Sequencing was carried out using PBMCs. Written as DNA, the CDR3 is TGTGCCTGGAGTGTAGCCAGGGATCAGCCCCAGCATTTT. It encodes CAWSVARDQPQHF.